This T cell receptor beta chain was identified during a study of Ad26.COV2.S vaccination and SARS-CoV-2 variants. Across the whole study: Donor got 5x10^10 or 1x10^11 viral particles of Ad26.COV2.S.

There are 13 residues in the CDR3. Germline values: CDR1 SGHNT, CDR2 YYREEE (reference sequence). V dropped 4 bases and J dropped 2; count of bases not matched to a gene: 2. Measured with immunoSEQ multiplex PCR; TCRdb has only the in-frame clones, and not every one. The sample consists of around 250,000 clones, 87% of them appearing once. Noted treatment: about 20 received Ad26.COV2.S at low or high dose, single or two shots; about 5 received placebo; per-sample allocation not given. Sampling was done on day 63 after the first vaccine or placebo injection. Recruitment in Boston yielded a donor of adult age, 18-55 years.

The chain carries TRBV5-4 and TRBJ1-2; 7 nucleotides agree with TRBD1. Sequences were derived from peripheral blood, sampled in a trial of Ad26.COV2.S vaccine versus placebo. The receptor was derived from a person aged 18-65 years who received the Ad26.COV2.S COVID-19 vaccine or a placebo. The chain's CDR3 is CASSQTGNYGYTF. The CDR3 nucleotides read TGTGCCAGCAGCCAGACAGGGAACTATGGCTACACCTTC.